The 27 T cell receptor beta chains below all came from one sample that was sequenced in a study of identical twins. TCRdb processed the 5' RACE reads anew with MiXCR; each CDR3 protein has one entry. The sample holds about 500,000 distinct CDR3 sequences, roughly an eighth seen once. Separately, the same data were catalogued under a study of yellow fever vaccine responses in identical twins.

The sequenced sample was CD4+ T cells sorted from blood. Receptors were obtained from a young woman in good health.

This clonotype showed up just a few times. The J gene is TRBJ2-2, the V gene TRBV7-3; TRBD2 agrees at 7 bases. V lost 5 bases and J lost 5; bases outside the gene matches: 8. The CDR3 consists of 15 residues. Germline V gives CDR1 SGHTA, CDR2 FQGTGA. DNA of the CDR3: TGTGCCAGCAGCCCCGTCCGGGGGGAAACCGGGGAGCTGTTTTTT. Its translation is CASSPVRGETGELFF.

The V and J genes are TRBV10-3 and TRBJ2-7; TRBD2 matches at 11 bases. V lost 6 bases, J lost 0 bases, and 4 bases stayed unmatched. CDR1 is ENHRY and CDR2 is SYGVKD in the germline V gene. The CDR3 is made up of 15 amino acids. The CDR3 reads CAIRTLAGGSYEQYF. The CDR3 coding sequence is TGTGCCATCAGGACCCTAGCGGGGGGCTCCTACGAGCAGTACTTC.

The chain uses TRBV2 and TRBJ2-5, with no clear D. The CDR3 contains 16 residues. CDR1 and CDR2 from the germline V gene are SNHLY and FYNNEI. V gave up 2 bases and J gave up 3 bases, with 16 bases separating them. CDR3 sequence reads: CASSERATLRKETQYF. The CDR3, as DNA: TGTGCCAGCAGTGAAAGGGCAACACTAAGAAAAGAGACCCAGTACTTC.

V usage is TRBV20-1 and J usage is TRBJ2-2; D might be TRBD1 (6 bases). The V and J ends lost 6 bases and 2 bases respectively, with 13 bases between them. Germline assignment: CDR1 DFQATT and CDR2 SNEGSKA (reference sequence). CDR3 size: 14 residues. The CDR3 sequence: CSAPGQPNTGELFF. The CDR3 region has the DNA TGCAGTGCCCCGGGACAACCTAACACCGGGGAGCTGTTTTTT.

The chain uses TRBV7-2 and TRBJ2-5; perhaps D is TRBD1 or TRBD2 (5 bases each). The CDR3 has 15 amino acids. Germline CDR1 is SGHTA and CDR2 is FQGNSA. V lost 5 bases and J lost 4, with 17 bases in between. The CDR3 region has the DNA TGTGCCAGCAGCCCATTTGGGGGAGAACCAGAGACCCAGTACTTC. Translated, it gives CASSPFGGEPETQYF.

This clonotype was seen ten or more times. The chain recombines TRBV27 with TRBJ2-1; 8 bases line up with TRBD1. Unmatched junction bases numbered 7, after V lost 2 bases and J lost 4 bases. The CDR3 spans 16 residues. Germline loops: CDR1 MNHEY, CDR2 SMNVEV (reference sequence). DNA of the CDR3: TGTGCCAGCAGTTTACCTCCGGGACAGGCATACAATGAGCAGTTCTTC. It yields the protein CASSLPPGQAYNEQFF.

This clonotype was counted only a few times. V and J are TRBV27 and TRBJ2-5; TRBD2 is a possible D gene (5 bases). Germline CDR1 and CDR2: MNHEY and SMNVEV (reference sequence). V was trimmed by 7 bases and J by 2 bases, leaving 14 bases between them. This CDR3 region has 14 residues. CDR3 loop: CASKPRRTQETQYF. The CDR3 DNA sequence: TGTGCCAGCAAGCCCCGCAGGACTCAAGAGACCCAGTACTTC.

This clonotype has at least ten counts. V and J are TRBV3-1 and TRBJ2-1, with D possibly being TRBD2 (5 bases). With 3 bases removed from V and 6 bases from J, the gap between germline ends came to 15 bases. The CDR3 is made up of 15 amino acids. Per the germline V gene, CDR1 is LGHDT and CDR2 is YNNKEL (reference sequence). CDR3 nucleotides: TGTGCCAGCAGCCAGGGTTCAGGACTTTTCAATGAGCAGTTCTTC. Its translation: CASSQGSGLFNEQFF.

This clonotype was picked up a small number of times. This chain links TRBV4-3 with TRBJ2-5; D not certain. The V gene lost 0 bases and the J gene lost 5 bases, with 13 bases spanning the gap. The germline CDR1 and CDR2 sequences are LGHNA and YSLEER. The CDR3 extends over 15 amino acids. For the CDR3, the DNA is TGCGCCAGCAGCCAAGATTGGTCTGCCTTCGAGACCCAGTACTTC. It translates to CASSQDWSAFETQYF.

Only a few counts were recorded for this clonotype. The genes are TRBV11-1 and TRBJ2-1, with 14 bases aligning to TRBD2. Trimming cost V 6 bases and J 8 bases; bases outside gene matches: 21. The CDR3 is 20 residues long. The germline V gene has CDR1 SGHAT and CDR2 FQDESV (reference sequence). CDR3 sequence: CASSQRSYPGLAGVGDEQFF. CDR3 DNA sequence: TGTGCCAGCAGTCAAAGAAGCTATCCGGGACTAGCGGGAGTTGGTGATGAGCAGTTCTTC.

The chain links TRBV24-1 to TRBJ2-1; TRBD1 matches at 11 bases. The junction had 5 bases not matched to a gene; V was cut back by 3 bases and J by 5 bases. Germline V lookup: CDR1 KGHDR, CDR2 SFDVKD. The CDR3 totals 16 residues. The DNA of the CDR3 is TGTGCCACCAGTGATCGGGACAGGGGGTATGACAATGAGCAGTTCTTC. Translated, it gives CATSDRDRGYDNEQFF.

V gene TRBV12-3 or TRBV12-4 combines with J gene TRBJ2-3; 12 bases agree with TRBD2. V lost 8 bases, J lost 3 bases, and 15 bases stayed unmatched. CDR3 size: 18 residues. The CDR3 loop reads CASCPPGLAGLGTDTQYF. The CDR3 coding sequence is TGTGCCAGCTGTCCCCCGGGACTAGCGGGTTTGGGAACAGATACGCAGTATTTT.

The chain recombines TRBV29-1 with TRBJ1-1; possible D gene TRBD1, 5 bases. The V and J ends lost 0 bases and 4 bases respectively, with 9 bases between them. The CDR3 contains 13 residues. Germline lookup yields CDR1 SQVTM and CDR2 ANQGSEA. For the CDR3, the DNA is TGCAGCGTTGAAGAAGGAAGGGGCACTGAAGCTTTCTTT. Its translation is CSVEEGRGTEAFF.

In its sample, this clonotype was seen a few times. The chain links TRBV2 to TRBJ1-6; D gene ambiguous. There are 15 residues in the CDR3. V lost 5 bases, J lost 10 bases, and 18 bases lay in between. Germline-derived CDR1 and CDR2 are SNHLY and FYNNEI. The CDR3: CASSLTGPPGSPLHF. The CDR3 DNA follows: TGTGCCAGCAGTCTTACCGGGCCCCCGGGGTCACCCCTCCACTTT.

This clonotype showed up just a few times. The rearrangement joins TRBV5-6 to TRBJ2-2; 9 bases map to TRBD1. Trimming at V came to 1 base and at J to 1 base, leaving 2 bases not matched to a gene. Germline CDR1 is SGHDT and CDR2 is YYEEEE. The CDR3 runs 16 residues. CDR3: CASSLTGGKNTGELFF. The CDR3 nucleotides are TGTGCCAGCAGCTTGACAGGGGGCAAGAACACCGGGGAGCTGTTTTTT.

As regards this clonotype: At one end the junction does not follow the germline gene, possibly because of a read error. J is TRBJ2-1 and V is TRBV7-7; tentatively, D is TRBD1 or TRBD2 (7 bases each). CDR1 and CDR2 (germline): SSHAT, FNYEAQ (reference sequence). The CDR3 has 14 residues. Written as DNA, the CDR3 is TGTGCTAGCAGCTTAGGGACAGCGGGAAATGAGCAGTTCTTC. Translating it yields CASSLGTAGNEQFF.

The chain recombines TRBV28 with TRBJ2-4; maybe TRBD1 (6 bases). The CDR3 length is 18 residues. V lost 5 bases and J 2 bases, leaving 22 bases between the germline ends. Per the germline V gene, CDR1 is MDHEN and CDR2 is SYDVKM. The CDR3 nucleotides read TGTGCCAGCAGTCCCCAACTCGGACAGTACAAGTCCAAAAACATTCAGTACTTC. It translates to CASSPQLGQYKSKNIQYF. Complete variable domain (other parts from reference TRBV28 and TRBJ2-4): DVKVTQSSRYLVKRTGEKVFLECVQDMDHENMFWYRQDPGLGLRLIYFSYDVKMKEKGDIPEGYSVSREKKERFSLILESASTNQTSMYLCASSPQLGQYKSKNIQYFGAGTRLSVL.

This clonotype was counted between two and nine times. CDR3 sequence reads: CASGAGTINEKLFF. The CDR3 DNA reads TGCGCCAGCGGCGCCGGGACGATTAATGAAAAACTGTTTTTT. The chain uses TRBV5-1 and TRBJ1-4, with D possibly matching TRBD1 (5 bases). Germline CDR1 SGHRS, CDR2 YFSETQ. V lost 7 bases to trimming and J lost 4 bases, with 14 bases between them. This CDR3 has 14 residues.

This chain connects TRBV18 to TRBJ2-4; D may correspond to TRBD1 or TRBD2 (5 bases each). CDR1 and CDR2 from the germline V gene are KGHSH and LQKENI. V shed 0 bases and J shed 9 bases, with 12 bases lying between them. The CDR3 has 14 amino acids. The CDR3 region is CASSPPGTHTIQYF. The CDR3 DNA follows: TGTGCCAGCTCACCACCCGGGACCCATACCATTCAGTACTTC.

This clonotype appeared a few times. J is TRBJ2-7 and V is TRBV12-3 or TRBV12-4, with 8 bases matching TRBD2. The CDR3 spans 17 residues. The ends lost 0 bases at V and 0 bases at J; junction bases unmatched: 7. The CDR3 region has the DNA TGTGCCAGCAGTTTAGCGATGGGCGGGGGGAGCTCCTACGAGCAGTACTTC. Protein: CASSLAMGGGSSYEQYF.

This chain uses TRBV5-1 with TRBJ2-7; 9 bases agree with TRBD2. The CDR3 extends over 18 amino acids. Germline assignment: CDR1 SGHRS and CDR2 YFSETQ. V shed 0 bases, J shed 3 bases, and the junction held 13 bases outside the gene matches. In nucleotides, the CDR3 is TGCGCCAGCAGCTTGGTTCTGGGGGCAGCAGCGGGGGGCTACGAGCAGTACTTC. Translating it yields CASSLVLGAAAGGYEQYF. The complete variable domain, with remaining parts taken from reference TRBV5-1 and TRBJ2-7, reads KAGVTQTPRYLIKTRGQQVTLSCSPISGHRSVSWYQQTPGQGLQFLFEYFSETQRNKGNFPGRFSGRQFSNSRSEMNVSTLELGDSALYLCASSLVLGAAAGGYEQYFGPGTRLTVT.

Only a few counts were recorded for this clonotype. V gene TRBV5-6 combines with J gene TRBJ1-1, with D possibly TRBD1 on 6 matching bases. The CDR3 is 15 amino acids. Germline V gene sequence: CDR1 SGHDT, CDR2 YYEEEE. V dropped 2 bases and J dropped 4 bases, with 15 bases sitting between them. The CDR3: CASSLVSDRSTEAFF. CDR3 coding DNA: TGTGCCAGCAGCTTAGTCTCCGACAGGTCCACTGAAGCTTTCTTT.

The chain couples TRBV5-5 to TRBJ2-1; D gene ambiguous. The CDR3 extends over 13 amino acids. Germline V CDR1 and CDR2: SGHKS, YYEKEE (reference sequence). Trimming stripped 0 bases from V and 6 bases from J, with 7 bases between. The DNA of the CDR3 is TGTGCCAGCAGCTTGGCTACCCTCAATGAGCAGTTCTTC. Amino acids: CASSLATLNEQFF.

This rearrangement joins TRBV5-5 to TRBJ1-4; D perhaps matches TRBD1 (6 bases). Germline V gene sequence: CDR1 SGHKS, CDR2 YYEKEE (reference sequence). The CDR3 contains 15 residues. Trimming cost V 1 base and J 5 bases, with 12 bases left between them. This chain's CDR3 is CASSLRDKSNEKLFF. CDR3 in DNA: TGTGCCAGCAGCTTGCGGGACAAATCGAATGAAAAACTGTTTTTT.

In its sample, this clonotype was seen a few times. The chain employs TRBV7-3 and TRBJ2-5; the match to TRBD1 covers 8 bases. The CDR3 covers 14 residues. Germline CDR1 is SGHTA and CDR2 is FQGTGA. The junction had 7 bases not matched to a gene; V was cut back by 5 bases and J by 5 bases. For the CDR3, the DNA is TGTGCCAGCAGCCACTCAGGGGGCCTGGAGACCCAGTACTTC. Its protein product is CASSHSGGLETQYF.

The chain recombines TRBV6-1 with TRBJ2-2; tentatively, D is TRBD1 (6 bases). V was trimmed by 8 bases and J by 5 bases, leaving 18 bases between them. Germline-derived CDR1 and CDR2 are MNHNS and SASEGT. The CDR3 runs 15 residues. The DNA for the CDR3 is TGTGCCAGCCAAACAGGGCTAGTGGAAACCGGGGAGCTGTTTTTT. It is translated as CASQTGLVETGELFF.

A few counts support this clonotype. The chain has TRBV6-1 and TRBJ2-7; the match to TRBD1 covers 9 bases. Germline V CDR1 and CDR2: MNHNS, SASEGT. The junction had 12 bases not matched to a gene; V was cut back by 6 bases and J by 6 bases. The length of the CDR3 is 15 residues. In DNA, the CDR3 is TGTGCCAGCAGAAACACCGGGACAGGGAAGTCCGAGCAGTACTTC. Protein: CASRNTGTGKSEQYF.